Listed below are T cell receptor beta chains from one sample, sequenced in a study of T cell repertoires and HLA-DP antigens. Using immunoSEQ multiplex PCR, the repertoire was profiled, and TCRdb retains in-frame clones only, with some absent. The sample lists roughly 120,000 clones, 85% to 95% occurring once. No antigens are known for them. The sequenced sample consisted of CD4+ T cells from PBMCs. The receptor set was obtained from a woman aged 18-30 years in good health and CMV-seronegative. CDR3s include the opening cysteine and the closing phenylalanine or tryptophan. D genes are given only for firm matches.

cdr3_nt: TGTGCCAGCAGCCCCCACTCTACCTCCTACAATGAGCAGTTCTTC
cdr3_aa: CASSPHSTSYNEQFF
d_call: -
j_call: TRBJ2-1
v_call: TRBV9

cdr3_nt: TGCAGCGTGGTCGGGAGCGGGAGAGGAGGAGAGACCCAGTACTTC
cdr3_aa: CSVVGSGRGGETQYF
d_call: TRBD2
j_call: TRBJ2-5
v_call: TRBV29-1

cdr3_nt: TGTGCCAGCAGCTTGTCCCCGGGTGCGGCCCAGTACTTC
cdr3_aa: CASSLSPGAAQYF
d_call: -
j_call: TRBJ2-5
v_call: TRBV5-4

cdr3_nt: TGTGCCAGCAGTGCCCACGGGACAGTTCATGAGCAGTTCTTC
cdr3_aa: CASSAHGTVHEQFF
d_call: TRBD1
j_call: TRBJ2-1
v_call: TRBV6-5

cdr3_nt: TGTGCCAGCTCAAGGGGCTCCCACTCCTACGAGCAGTACTTC
cdr3_aa: CASSRGSHSYEQYF
d_call: -
j_call: TRBJ2-7
v_call: TRBV18

cdr3_nt: TGTGCCAGCAGCGGGGACCCTCGGGGGCAGCCCCAGCATTTT
cdr3_aa: CASSGDPRGQPQHF
d_call: -
j_call: TRBJ1-5
v_call: TRBV11-1

cdr3_nt: TGTGCCAGCAGCTTATTCCGGGACCAAAGCACAGATACGCAGTATTTT
cdr3_aa: CASSLFRDQSTDTQYF
d_call: -
j_call: TRBJ2-3
v_call: TRBV11-2

cdr3_nt: TGTGCCAGCAGTTTACGTAGCGGGAGGGCCTACGAGCAGTACTTC
cdr3_aa: CASSLRSGRAYEQYF
d_call: TRBD2
j_call: TRBJ2-7
v_call: TRBV28

cdr3_nt: TGTGCCAGCAGTAAAAACAGCGCTCAAGAGACCCAGTACTTC
cdr3_aa: CASSKNSAQETQYF
d_call: -
j_call: TRBJ2-5
v_call: TRBV28

cdr3_nt: TGTGCCAGTAGTGCCCGGGACCCAGGGATCGGCACTGAAGCTTTCTTT
cdr3_aa: CASSARDPGIGTEAFF
d_call: -
j_call: TRBJ1-1
v_call: TRBV19

cdr3_nt: TGTGCCAGCAGCTTAGATCCCGGGGACAGTGAGCAGTTCTTC
cdr3_aa: CASSLDPGDSEQFF
d_call: TRBD1
j_call: TRBJ2-1
v_call: TRBV11-3

cdr3_nt: TGTGCCAGCAGTTTAAGGTCCGGCTTCGGCTATGGCTACACCTTC
cdr3_aa: CASSLRSGFGYGYTF
d_call: -
j_call: TRBJ1-2
v_call: TRBV28

cdr3_nt: TGTGCCAGCTCACCACCGACAGCCAGAGACATTCAGTACTTC
cdr3_aa: CASSPPTARDIQYF
d_call: -
j_call: TRBJ2-4
v_call: TRBV18

cdr3_nt: TGTGCCAGCAGCTTAGACAGGGGGCTATATGGCTACACCTTC
cdr3_aa: CASSLDRGLYGYTF
d_call: TRBD1
j_call: TRBJ1-2
v_call: TRBV7-9

cdr3_nt: TGTGCCAGCAGCCACAGCTTGAAGCCCGACGATACGCAGTATTTT
cdr3_aa: CASSHSLKPDDTQYF
d_call: -
j_call: TRBJ2-3
v_call: TRBV9

cdr3_nt: TGTGCCAGTAGTACCCAGACTAGCGGGAGCCCCTACGAGCAGTACTTC
cdr3_aa: CASSTQTSGSPYEQYF
d_call: TRBD2
j_call: TRBJ2-7
v_call: TRBV19

cdr3_nt: TGCGCCAGCACCGGAGGGGGCTGGAATTCACCCCTCCACTTT
cdr3_aa: CASTGGGWNSPLHF
d_call: TRBD1
j_call: TRBJ1-6
v_call: TRBV5-1

cdr3_nt: TGTGCCATCAGTGAGTCCTATGGAGGACAGGGTAATCAGCCCCAGCATTTT
cdr3_aa: CAISESYGGQGNQPQHF
d_call: TRBD1
j_call: TRBJ1-5
v_call: TRBV10-3